This T cell receptor beta chain stems from a study of CD8 T cells in ankylosing spondylitis. Overall study results and limits: With a CD8+ phenotype, disease-linked clones were relatively rare in peripheral blood. Some motif variants had been reported before (in reactive arthritis synovial fluid and blood). Reportedly, disease-linked clones are significantly enriched in ankylosing spondylitis patients' matched synovial fluid.

The CDR3 runs 13 residues. The ends were cut back, 6 bases at V and 5 bases at J, with 12 bases in the middle. The germline gives CDR1 SNHLY, CDR2 FYNNEI. Concerning this clonotype: Its matching antigen is unknown.

TCRdb analysed the 5' RACE reads with MiXCR anew, one entry per CDR3 protein. The sample yields 240,000 or so distinct CDR3 sequences, about 10% seen once. Sequencing was done on a sample of blood, either unsorted or a sorted T cell fraction (not recorded which). This chain connects TRBV2 to TRBJ2-3; no definite D call. This receptor was obtained from a male donor with ankylosing spondylitis or in good health (not recorded which). For the CDR3, the DNA is TGTGCCAGCAGCGCTATGCGAGTAGATACGCAGTATTTT. Translating it yields CASSAMRVDTQYF.